This T cell receptor beta chain was sequenced for a study of identical twins. The germline V gene has CDR1 MNHEY and CDR2 SMNVEV (reference sequence). The CDR3 loop spans 11 amino acids. Between the trimmed V and J ends, which lost 6 bases and 8 bases, there was a span of 8 bases. Study outcomes and limitations: Invariant T cells like MAIT and iNKT could partly confound the zero-insertion analyses.

MiXCR, run by TCRdb on the 5' RACE reads, gives a single entry per CDR3 protein. The sample consists of approximately 1.8 million distinct CDR3 sequences, about 30% of them appearing once. In this sample, this clonotype turned up a few times. Its antigen remains unknown. The chain carries TRBV27 and TRBJ2-4, with D tentatively TRBD2 (5 bases). Sequencing used cord blood. The sequence was obtained from a newborn girl in good health. The DNA for the CDR3 is TGTGCCAGCAGCTCGGGGTACATTCAGTACTTC. Translated, it gives CASSSGYIQYF.